The clone carrying this T cell receptor (beta chain) showed up just a few times. Germline-derived CDR1 and CDR2 are MNHNY and SVGAGI (reference sequence). The V and J ends lost 0 bases and 2 bases respectively, with 10 bases between them. The CDR3 is 15 residues long. Generated by immunoSEQ multiplex PCR, the TCRdb table keeps only in-frame clones and is missing some. The data show about 130,000 clones, around 83% seen once. These data originate in a study of blood T cell repertoires in COVID-19. The chain has TRBV6-6 and TRBJ1-2; D is undetermined. The receptor was derived from a woman aged 80 or over with acute or convalescent COVID-19. Sequenced: peripheral blood. The CDR3 nucleotides are TGTGCCAGCAGTTACTCAGAGGGATCGAACTATGGCTACACCTTC. Its protein product is CASSYSEGSNYGYTF.